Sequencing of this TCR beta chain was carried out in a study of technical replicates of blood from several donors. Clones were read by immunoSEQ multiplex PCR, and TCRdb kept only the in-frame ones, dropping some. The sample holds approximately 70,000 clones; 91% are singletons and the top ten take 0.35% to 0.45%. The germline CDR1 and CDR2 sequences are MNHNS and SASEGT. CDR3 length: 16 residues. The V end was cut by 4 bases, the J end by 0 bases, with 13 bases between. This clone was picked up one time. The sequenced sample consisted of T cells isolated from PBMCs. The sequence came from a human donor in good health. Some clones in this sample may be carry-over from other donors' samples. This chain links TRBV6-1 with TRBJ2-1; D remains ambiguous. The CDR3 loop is CASSGFPSSSYNEQFF. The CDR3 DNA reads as TGTGCCAGCAGTGGGTTCCCGTCGAGCTCCTACAATGAGCAGTTCTTC.